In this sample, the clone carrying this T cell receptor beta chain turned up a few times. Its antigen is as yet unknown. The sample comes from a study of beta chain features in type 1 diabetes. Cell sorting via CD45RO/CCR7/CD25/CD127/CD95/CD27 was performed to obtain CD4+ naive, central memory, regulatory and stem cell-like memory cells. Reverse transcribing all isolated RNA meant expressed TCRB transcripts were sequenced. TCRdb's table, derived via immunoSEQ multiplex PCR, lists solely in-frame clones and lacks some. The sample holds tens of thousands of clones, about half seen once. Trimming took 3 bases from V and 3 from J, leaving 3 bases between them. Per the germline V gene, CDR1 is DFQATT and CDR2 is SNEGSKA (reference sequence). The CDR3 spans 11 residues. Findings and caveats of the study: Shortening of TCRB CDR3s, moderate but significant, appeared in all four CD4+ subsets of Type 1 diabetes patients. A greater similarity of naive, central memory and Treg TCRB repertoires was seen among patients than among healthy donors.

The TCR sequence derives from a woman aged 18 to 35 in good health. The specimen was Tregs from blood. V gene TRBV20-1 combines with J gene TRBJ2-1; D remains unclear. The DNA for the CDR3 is TGCAGTGCTAGCAACTACAATGAGCAGTTCTTC. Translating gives CSASNYNEQFF.